The rows below give T cell receptor beta chains drawn from one sample of a study of blood T cell repertoires in COVID-19. Clones were sequenced by immunoSEQ multiplex PCR, and TCRdb holds only the in-frame ones, with some missing. The data show 95,000 to 100,000 clones, 70% to 90% seen once. The sample comprised peripheral blood. The receptor set was obtained from a woman aged 25 to 39 with acute or convalescent COVID-19. Both conserved end residues are part of each CDR3. Each record gives: V gene, clone size, D gene, J gene, CDR3 DNA, CDR3 protein. D genes are given only for firm matches. Clone size is given for some rows only: seen once, a few or many times, or a class if the clone is expanded.

>TRBV7-9|NA|NA|TRBJ2-7
TGTGCCAGCAGCTTCACAGGGTACGAGCAGTACTTC
CASSFTGYEQYF
>TRBV30|NA|TRBD1|TRBJ1-4
TGTGCCTGGGGGCCGGGACAGGGGGCTGAAAAACTGTTTTTT
CAWGPGQGAEKLFF
>TRBV28|NA|TRBD1|TRBJ1-2
TGTGCCAGCAGTTTAGTTGCAGGGGGAACCTATGGCTACACCTTC
CASSLVAGGTYGYTF
>TRBV27|NA|NA|TRBJ1-1
TGTGCCAGCAGTCACGGCACTGAAGCTTTCTTT
CASSHGTEAFF
>TRBV6-6|NA|TRBD1|TRBJ1-6
TGTGCCACAAGACAGGGGAGTTCACCCCTCCACTTT
CATRQGSSPLHF
>TRBV14|once|NA|TRBJ1-2
TGTGCCAGCAGCCAAGTTCTTGGCGGGACCCAGGGCTACACCTTC
CASSQVLGGTQGYTF
>TRBV28|NA|NA|TRBJ2-7
TGTGCCAGCCGACTTTCCGGGACACCTACCTACGAGCAGTACTTC
CASRLSGTPTYEQYF
>TRBV5-1|few|NA|TRBJ1-1
TGCGCCAGCAGCTTGGGGAGAGCGAACACTGAAGCTTTCTTT
CASSLGRANTEAFF
>TRBV6-1|NA|NA|TRBJ1-5
TGTGCCAGCAGTGAGCTCTGGGGGGGGGCTGACAATCAGCCCCAGCATTTT
CASSELWGGADNQPQHF
>TRBV27|NA|NA|TRBJ1-2
TGTGCCAGCAGTTTACGGGGGAACTATGGCTACACCTTC
CASSLRGNYGYTF
>TRBV5-1|NA|TRBD2|TRBJ2-6
TGCGCCAGCAGCTTGCACCGGGCGGGAGACAACGTCCTGACTTTC
CASSLHRAGDNVLTF
>TRBV9|NA|NA|TRBJ1-4
TGTGCCAGCAGCTCAGGGTTCGGGGAAAAACTGTTTTTT
CASSSGFGEKLFF
>TRBV27|once|TRBD1|TRBJ2-7
TGTGCCAGCTCGACAGGGGCTAAGGATTACGAGCAGTACTTC
CASSTGAKDYEQYF
>TRBV28|once|TRBD1|TRBJ1-3
TGTGCCAGCAGTAGCAGGGGGCCTCTTAGAAACACCATATATTTT
CASSSRGPLRNTIYF
>TRBV5-5|once|NA|TRBJ1-1
TGTGCCAGCAGCTTTATCCCGGGGGACACTGAAGCTTTCTTT
CASSFIPGDTEAFF
>TRBV28|few|NA|TRBJ2-2
TGTGCCAGCAGTTTTTCCCCCGGGACACCGAACACCGGGGAGCTGTTTTTT
CASSFSPGTPNTGELFF
>TRBV7-9|once|NA|TRBJ2-3
TGTGCCAGCACCCGCCCGGCGGGAGATACGCAGTATTTT
CASTRPAGDTQYF
>TRBV28|NA|NA|TRBJ1-1
TGTGCCAGCAGTTTTGAGTACAGAACCTACACTGAAGCTTTCTTT
CASSFEYRTYTEAFF
>TRBV5-1|NA|NA|TRBJ2-1
TGCGCCAGCAGCTTGGGGGGGCCTCTCACCAATGAGCAGTTCTTC
CASSLGGPLTNEQFF
>TRBV5-6|NA|TRBD1|TRBJ2-7
TGTGCCAGCAGCTCGGGACAGGGTTACGAGCAGTACTTC
CASSSGQGYEQYF
>TRBV19|NA|NA|TRBJ2-7
TGTGCCAGTAGTCCCCAGTTTGGCGAGCAGTACTTC
CASSPQFGEQYF
>TRBV18|NA|NA|TRBJ1-5
TGTGCCAGCTCACCACTCGGAGGCACAGGGATAAGCAATCAGCCCCAGCATTTT
CASSPLGGTGISNQPQHF
>TRBV6-5|NA|NA|TRBJ1-2
TGTGCCAGCAGCCCGGACAGATCTAACTATGGCTACACCTTC
CASSPDRSNYGYTF
>TRBV14|NA|TRBD2|TRBJ2-1
TGTGCCAGCACCCCCCACGGGACTAGCGGGGTCGGACAGTTCTTC
CASTPHGTSGVGQFF
>TRBV28|NA|NA|TRBJ2-1
TGTGCCAGCAGCTACCTACAGCCCTACAATGAGCAGTTCTTC
CASSYLQPYNEQFF
>TRBV13|NA|NA|TRBJ1-3
TGTGCCAGCAGCCCAGGGGTCCCAACAGGTGGAAACACCATATATTTT
CASSPGVPTGGNTIYF
>TRBV18|NA|NA|TRBJ1-5
TGTGCCAGCTCACCGCCGACGCAGGGGCAGCCCCAGCATTTT
CASSPPTQGQPQHF
>TRBV7-9|NA|TRBD1|TRBJ1-1
TGTGCCAGCAGCTCCGGGACAGGGCTAAGCACTGAAGCTTTCTTT
CASSSGTGLSTEAFF
>TRBV28|NA|NA|TRBJ2-3
TGTGCCAGCAGTCCGGGGAATACGCAGTATTTT
CASSPGNTQYF
>TRBV7-9|NA|TRBD1|TRBJ1-5
TGTGCCAGCAGCTCCGGGACAGGGAATCAGCCCCAGCATTTT
CASSSGTGNQPQHF
>TRBV11-3|NA|NA|TRBJ1-1
TGTGCCACCATGCGGACAGTTAACACTGAAGCTTTCTTT
CATMRTVNTEAFF
>TRBV19|NA|NA|TRBJ1-5
TGTGCCAGTAGTATAACGGGGGGGAAATCGGGCAATCAGCCCCAGCATTTT
CASSITGGKSGNQPQHF
>TRBV11-3|NA|NA|TRBJ2-6
TGTGCCAGCAGCGGCCCTGGTCACCCTGGGGCCAACGTCCTGACTTTC
CASSGPGHPGANVLTF
>TRBV19|once|NA|TRBJ2-3
TGTGCCAGTAATCTCGGGACTAGCACAGATACGCAGTATTTT
CASNLGTSTDTQYF
>TRBV7-3|NA|NA|TRBJ1-1
TGTGCCAGCAGCGCACTTCGGGACACTGAAGCTTTCTTT
CASSALRDTEAFF
>TRBV2|NA|TRBD1|TRBJ2-3
TGTGCCAGCAGTGCGGGCAAAGGGGGCGGCACAGATACGCAGTATTTT
CASSAGKGGGTDTQYF
>TRBV5-4|NA|TRBD1|TRBJ1-1
TGTGCCAGCAGTTATACCGGGACAGCAAACACTGAAGCTTTCTTT
CASSYTGTANTEAFF
>TRBV29-1|NA|NA|TRBJ1-4
TGCAGCGTTCGGTGGTCAAATGAAAAACTGTTTTTT
CSVRWSNEKLFF
>TRBV5-6|NA|NA|TRBJ1-5
TGTGCCAGCAGCTTTGGTCTAGGAGACCAGCCCCAGCATTTT
CASSFGLGDQPQHF
>TRBV10-3|NA|NA|TRBJ2-4
TGTGCCATCAGTGACATACTTCAGGCAGCCAAAAACATTCAGTACTTC
CAISDILQAAKNIQYF
>TRBV5-1|NA|NA|TRBJ1-1
TGCGCCAGCAGCAAAGAACTTCTCACTGAAGCTTTCTTT
CASSKELLTEAFF
>TRBV28|NA|NA|TRBJ1-1
TGTGCCAGCAGTTTATTAGGGGGGAACACTGAAGCTTTCTTT
CASSLLGGNTEAFF
>TRBV9|NA|TRBD2|TRBJ2-1
TGTGCCAGCAGCGTAGATCGGGGGGGTTCCTACAATGAGCAGTTCTTC
CASSVDRGGSYNEQFF
>TRBV6-5|NA|NA|TRBJ1-1
TGTGCCAGCATCCCGGGGGGGGCGCGGACTGAAGCTTTCTTT
CASIPGGARTEAFF
>TRBV6-1|NA|NA|TRBJ1-1
TGTGCCAGCAGTGAAGGGACAGCTTACACTGAAGCTTTCTTT
CASSEGTAYTEAFF
>TRBV18|NA|TRBD1|TRBJ1-1
TGTGCCAGCTCGCGGACAGGGTTAACTGAAGCTTTCTTT
CASSRTGLTEAFF
>TRBV29-1|NA|NA|TRBJ1-1
TGCAGCGTTGAGAGTGGGGGGGCTTTCTTT
CSVESGGAFF
>TRBV2|NA|NA|TRBJ2-4
TGTGCCAGCAGTGACCGGAGAAACATTCAGTACTTC
CASSDRRNIQYF
>TRBV7-9|NA|NA|TRBJ1-2
TGTGCCAGCAGCGGCAAGGGGAAAGCTAACTATGGCTACACCTTC
CASSGKGKANYGYTF
>TRBV11-3|once|TRBD2|TRBJ2-1
TGTGCCAGCAGCCTTAAACCGGGACTACCTAACAATGAGCAGTTCTTC
CASSLKPGLPNNEQFF
>TRBV2|NA|TRBD1|TRBJ1-5
TGTGCCAGCAGTGAAGGCAGGGGGGATCAGCCCCAGCATTTT
CASSEGRGDQPQHF
>TRBV27|NA|TRBD2|TRBJ2-7
TGTGCCAGCAGTTCCCTGACTAGCGACTACGAGCAGTACTTC
CASSSLTSDYEQYF
>TRBV11-2|NA|NA|TRBJ2-2
TGTGCCAGCAGCTTTTGGGGAGACCACACCGGGGAGCTGTTTTTT
CASSFWGDHTGELFF
>TRBV28|NA|NA|TRBJ1-4
TGTGCCAGCAGTTTGAGATTCCCTGATGAAAAACTGTTTTTT
CASSLRFPDEKLFF
>TRBV5-1|NA|NA|TRBJ2-1
TGCGCCAGCAGCTTGGACAGGTCGGACGATGAGCAGTTCTTC
CASSLDRSDDEQFF